This T cell receptor (beta chain) comes out of a study of shared clonotypes between healthy human individuals. Overall study results and limits: Naive CD4 clonotypes were shared across several donors at roughly 5%.

The CDR3 has 12 amino acids. From germline, CDR1 is SNHLY and CDR2 FYNNEI. Trimming left V 4 bases short and J 4 bases short, with 8 bases between. About this clone itself: Its antigen is not identified.

Profiled with immunoSEQ multiplex PCR; TCRdb holds only in-frame clones, not every one. Of roughly 2.5 million clones listed, around nine tenths are singletons. Everyone who donated was a Caucasian adult who lived in Nashville, Tennessee. Sequenced: naive CD4+ T cells sorted from blood. The subset was: CD45RA+ positively selected. V usage is TRBV2 and J usage is TRBJ2-7, with D possibly being TRBD1 or TRBD2 (5 bases each). The TCR sequence derives from a man aged 18-30 years in good health. The CDR3 loop is CASSGDGYEQYF. CDR3 in DNA: TGTGCCAGCAGTGGGGACGGGTACGAGCAGTACTTC.